A selection of T cell receptor beta chains follows, all from one sample in a study of blood T cell repertoires in COVID-19. Clones were sequenced by immunoSEQ multiplex PCR, and TCRdb holds only the in-frame ones, with some missing. The profile shows about 220,000 clones, 82% of them singletons. The sequencing input was PBMCs or T cells enriched from blood (not recorded which). The receptors derive from an older woman who had recovered from COVID-19. Each CDR3 is given with its conserved first and last residue. The order of the fields is CDR3 protein, CDR3 DNA, clone size, J gene, D gene, V gene. D genes are given only for firm matches. Clone sizes are given selectively: once, few, many, or a class where the clone is expanded.

cdr3_aa: CASSRGTATNEKLFF
cdr3_nt: TGTGCCAGCAGCCGTGGGACAGCAACTAATGAAAAACTGTTTTTT
clone_size: -
j_call: TRBJ1-4
d_call: TRBD1
v_call: TRBV11-3

cdr3_aa: CASRDLAGGNANTGELFF
cdr3_nt: TGTGCCAGTAGAGACCTAGCGGGAGGGAACGCGAACACCGGGGAGCTGTTTTTT
clone_size: -
j_call: TRBJ2-2
d_call: TRBD2
v_call: TRBV19

cdr3_aa: CASSLRNIRTGTSTDTQYF
cdr3_nt: TGCGCCAGCAGCCTTAGAAATATCAGGACAGGGACTAGCACAGATACGCAGTATTTT
clone_size: -
j_call: TRBJ2-3
d_call: TRBD1
v_call: TRBV4-1

cdr3_aa: CASRQGQGSGSPLHF
cdr3_nt: TGTGCCAGCAGACAAGGACAGGGGTCGGGTTCACCCCTCCACTTT
clone_size: once
j_call: TRBJ1-6
d_call: TRBD1
v_call: TRBV11-2

cdr3_aa: CASSTGTPNTGELFF
cdr3_nt: TGTGCCAGCAGCACCGGGACACCAAACACCGGGGAGCTGTTTTTT
clone_size: -
j_call: TRBJ2-2
d_call: -
v_call: TRBV11-3

cdr3_aa: CSVEVGATDTQYF
cdr3_nt: TGCAGCGTTGAAGTGGGGGCCACAGATACGCAGTATTTT
clone_size: -
j_call: TRBJ2-3
d_call: -
v_call: TRBV29-1

cdr3_aa: CASTRRGGTVGTEAFF
cdr3_nt: TGTGCCAGTACCCGAAGGGGGGGGACTGTGGGCACTGAAGCTTTCTTT
clone_size: -
j_call: TRBJ1-1
d_call: -
v_call: TRBV19

cdr3_aa: CASSPNQETQYF
cdr3_nt: TGTGCCAGCAGCCCTAACCAAGAGACCCAGTACTTC
clone_size: -
j_call: TRBJ2-5
d_call: -
v_call: TRBV7-8

cdr3_aa: CASSLNVRGGYNEQFF
cdr3_nt: TGTGCCAGCAGCTTAAACGTGCGGGGGGGTTACAATGAGCAGTTCTTC
clone_size: -
j_call: TRBJ2-1
d_call: TRBD2
v_call: TRBV7-6

cdr3_aa: CASTNGQGNEQFF
cdr3_nt: TGTGCCAGCACCAACGGACAGGGCAATGAGCAGTTCTTC
clone_size: -
j_call: TRBJ2-1
d_call: TRBD1
v_call: TRBV12-3/TRBV12-4

cdr3_aa: CASSHQVGTSEQYF
cdr3_nt: TGTGCCAGCAGCCACCAAGTCGGGACTAGTGAGCAGTATTTT
clone_size: -
j_call: TRBJ2-3
d_call: TRBD2
v_call: TRBV3-1/TRBV3-2

cdr3_aa: CASSLWGGTYEQYF
cdr3_nt: TGTGCCAGCAGCTTATGGGGCGGAACCTACGAGCAGTACTTC
clone_size: -
j_call: TRBJ2-7
d_call: -
v_call: TRBV7-8

cdr3_aa: CASSVKKPGTGNSPLHF
cdr3_nt: TGTGCCAGCAGCGTAAAAAAACCAGGGACAGGGAATTCACCCCTCCACTTT
clone_size: -
j_call: TRBJ1-6
d_call: TRBD1
v_call: TRBV11-2

cdr3_aa: CASSIAQTGSSGYTF
cdr3_nt: TGTGCCAGTAGTATAGCGCAGACAGGGTCATCTGGCTACACCTTC
clone_size: -
j_call: TRBJ1-2
d_call: TRBD1
v_call: TRBV19

cdr3_aa: CASSPSGQGTYNEQFF
cdr3_nt: TGTGCCAGCAGTCCTTCGGGACAGGGGACCTACAATGAGCAGTTCTTC
clone_size: -
j_call: TRBJ2-1
d_call: TRBD1
v_call: TRBV27

cdr3_aa: CASSDYFAGGGYGYTF
cdr3_nt: TGTGCCAGCAGTGATTACTTCGCAGGGGGCGGCTATGGCTACACCTTC
clone_size: once
j_call: TRBJ1-2
d_call: TRBD1
v_call: TRBV6-1

cdr3_aa: CSVGTPNTEAFF
cdr3_nt: TGCAGCGTTGGTACACCGAACACTGAAGCTTTCTTT
clone_size: -
j_call: TRBJ1-1
d_call: -
v_call: TRBV29-1

cdr3_aa: CSVGSRAGNTIYF
cdr3_nt: TGCAGCGTTGGAAGCAGGGCTGGAAACACCATATATTTT
clone_size: -
j_call: TRBJ1-3
d_call: -
v_call: TRBV29-1

cdr3_aa: CASSGDNSYNSPLHF
cdr3_nt: TGCGCCAGCAGCGGGGACAACTCCTATAATTCACCCCTCCACTTT
clone_size: -
j_call: TRBJ1-6
d_call: -
v_call: TRBV5-1

cdr3_aa: CASSVDREKAFF
cdr3_nt: TGTGCCAGCTCAGTTGACAGGGAGAAAGCTTTCTTT
clone_size: -
j_call: TRBJ1-1
d_call: TRBD1
v_call: TRBV18

cdr3_aa: CASSPTPLAGGPWPTGELFF
cdr3_nt: TGTGCCAGCAGCCCCACCCCGCTAGCGGGAGGGCCATGGCCCACCGGGGAGCTGTTTTTT
clone_size: -
j_call: TRBJ2-2
d_call: TRBD2
v_call: TRBV7-6

cdr3_aa: CATSTGEETQYF
cdr3_nt: TGTGCCACCAGCACAGGGGAAGAGACCCAGTACTTC
clone_size: -
j_call: TRBJ2-5
d_call: -
v_call: TRBV15

cdr3_aa: CASSRGLYNEKLFF
cdr3_nt: TGTGCCAGCAGCAGGGGACTTTATAATGAAAAACTGTTTTTT
clone_size: few
j_call: TRBJ1-4
d_call: -
v_call: TRBV7-2

cdr3_aa: CASSSTRTGYGYTF
cdr3_nt: TGTGCCAGCAGCTCGACCCGGACAGGTTATGGCTACACCTTC
clone_size: -
j_call: TRBJ1-2
d_call: TRBD1
v_call: TRBV7-8

cdr3_aa: CASSQRLVLGTDTQYF
cdr3_nt: TGCGCCAGCAGTCAACGACTAGTTCTCGGCACAGATACGCAGTATTTT
clone_size: -
j_call: TRBJ2-3
d_call: -
v_call: TRBV10-1

cdr3_aa: CASSPGGPYDNEQFF
cdr3_nt: TGTGCCAGCAGCCCGGGGGGGCCTTACGACAATGAGCAGTTCTTC
clone_size: -
j_call: TRBJ2-1
d_call: TRBD2
v_call: TRBV5-4

cdr3_aa: CASSATGIGDNSPLHF
cdr3_nt: TGTGCCAGCAGTGCGACAGGGATAGGTGATAATTCACCCCTCCACTTT
clone_size: -
j_call: TRBJ1-6
d_call: TRBD1
v_call: TRBV27

cdr3_aa: CASSLRSAGGATEAFF
cdr3_nt: TGTGCCAGCAGCTTAAGGTCGGCAGGGGGCGCCACTGAAGCTTTCTTT
clone_size: -
j_call: TRBJ1-1
d_call: TRBD1
v_call: TRBV11-1

cdr3_aa: CASSGGAATNEKLFF
cdr3_nt: TGTGCCAGCAGCGGCGGGGCAGCAACTAATGAAAAACTGTTTTTT
clone_size: -
j_call: TRBJ1-4
d_call: -
v_call: TRBV7-9

cdr3_aa: CASSYRQGQVNSPLHF
cdr3_nt: TGTGCCAGCAGTTACAGGCAAGGACAAGTGAATTCACCCCTCCACTTT
clone_size: -
j_call: TRBJ1-6
d_call: -
v_call: TRBV6-2/TRBV6-3

cdr3_aa: CASSGTTERLFF
cdr3_nt: TGTGCCAGCAGTGGCACAACAGAAAGACTGTTTTTT
clone_size: -
j_call: TRBJ1-4
d_call: -
v_call: TRBV27

cdr3_aa: CATSGGAWDEQFF
cdr3_nt: TGTGCCACCAGCGGTGGAGCTTGGGATGAGCAGTTCTTC
clone_size: -
j_call: TRBJ2-1
d_call: -
v_call: TRBV15

cdr3_aa: CASSLQKLPERPQDTQYF
cdr3_nt: TGTGCCAGCAGCCTCCAAAAGTTACCTGAGCGGCCACAAGATACGCAGTATTTT
clone_size: -
j_call: TRBJ2-3
d_call: -
v_call: TRBV4-2

cdr3_aa: CASSQWQVVEQFF
cdr3_nt: TGTGCCAGCAGCCAATGGCAGGTGGTTGAGCAGTTCTTC
clone_size: few
j_call: TRBJ2-1
d_call: -
v_call: TRBV3-1/TRBV3-2

cdr3_aa: CASSPSGVYEQYF
cdr3_nt: TGTGCCAGCAGTCCTAGCGGGGTTTACGAGCAGTACTTC
clone_size: -
j_call: TRBJ2-7
d_call: TRBD2
v_call: TRBV6-5

cdr3_aa: CASGQGFDYGYTF
cdr3_nt: TGTGCCAGCGGCCAGGGTTTCGACTATGGCTACACCTTC
clone_size: -
j_call: TRBJ1-2
d_call: -
v_call: TRBV9

cdr3_aa: CASRGDRERDNEQFF
cdr3_nt: TGTGCCAGCAGGGGAGACAGGGAGAGGGACAATGAGCAGTTCTTC
clone_size: -
j_call: TRBJ2-1
d_call: TRBD1
v_call: TRBV6-5

cdr3_aa: CASSPLLAGGRRGSYNEQFF
cdr3_nt: TGTGCCAGTAGTCCTTTACTAGCGGGAGGAAGAAGGGGTTCCTACAATGAGCAGTTCTTC
clone_size: once
j_call: TRBJ2-1
d_call: TRBD2
v_call: TRBV19

cdr3_aa: CASSLVGGRGNQPQHF
cdr3_nt: TGTGCCAGCAGCTTAGTGGGGGGGCGAGGCAATCAGCCCCAGCATTTT
clone_size: -
j_call: TRBJ1-5
d_call: -
v_call: TRBV7-8

cdr3_aa: CASSLTAYRGHGVGTQHF
cdr3_nt: TGTGCCAGCAGCTTGACAGCCTACAGGGGGCACGGGGTAGGGACCCAGCATTTT
clone_size: few
j_call: TRBJ1-5
d_call: TRBD1
v_call: TRBV5-6

cdr3_aa: CASSQDTVFNYGYTF
cdr3_nt: TGTGCCAGCAGCCAAGATACGGTGTTTAACTATGGCTACACCTTC
clone_size: -
j_call: TRBJ1-2
d_call: -
v_call: TRBV3-1/TRBV3-2

cdr3_aa: CSVTQGMEKLFF
cdr3_nt: TGCAGCGTTACACAGGGAATGGAAAAACTGTTTTTT
clone_size: few
j_call: TRBJ1-4
d_call: -
v_call: TRBV29-1

cdr3_aa: CASSQVGYSGGTQYF
cdr3_nt: TGCGCCAGCAGCCAAGTCGGGTATAGCGGGGGAACGCAGTATTTT
clone_size: -
j_call: TRBJ2-3
d_call: TRBD2
v_call: TRBV4-1